What follows are 5 T cell receptor beta chains derived from one specimen sequenced in a study of T cell repertoires in cytomegalovirus infection. A single record per CDR3 protein comes from TCRdb applying MiXCR to the reads. The sample contains about 220,000 distinct CDR3 sequences, roughly two fifths of which appear only once. These receptors lack a known antigen. This material consisted of CD8+ T cells from cultured PBMCs, taken from culture after CMV antigen stimulation. These receptors all stem from a human donor in good health (CMV status not recorded). Some clones in this sample may be carry-over from other donors' samples.

This clonotype appeared a few times. This rearrangement joins TRBV12-3 or TRBV12-4 to TRBJ2-1, with 8 bases identical to TRBD2. The CDR3 has 16 amino acids. The V segment lost 5 bases and the J segment 5 bases; nucleotides outside the gene matches: 11. The CDR3 sequence: CASSPLVAGIDNEQFF. The CDR3 DNA sequence: TGTGCCAGCAGTCCCCTGGTAGCGGGAATCGACAATGAGCAGTTCTTC.

Turning to this clonotype: Here the CDR3 omits its conserved ending phenylalanine or tryptophan, so a read error is the likely source. Because the CDR3's place on the DNA is in doubt, the DNA is left out and the CDR3 is given as listed by TCRdb. The chain carries TRBV7-9 and TRBJ2-5; TRBD1 is the table's D call, not checked against the DNA. Counting both end residues, the CDR3 totals 11 amino acids. Germline CDR1 is SEHNR and CDR2 is FQNEAQ (reference sequence). The CDR3 reads CASSPIKGPPI.

The chain carries TRBV7-3 and TRBJ2-6; 8 bases fit TRBD2. CDR1 is SGHTA and CDR2 is FQGTGA in the germline V gene. This CDR3 spans 18 amino acids. Trimming took 6 bases from V and 0 from J; bases not matched to a gene: 10. CDR3 region: CASSHGLAESSGANVLTF. The CDR3, as DNA: TGTGCCAGCAGTCACGGACTAGCAGAAAGCTCTGGGGCCAACGTCCTGACTTTC.

The chain employs TRBV7-9 and TRBJ1-1, with a possible D match to TRBD1 (5 bases). The CDR3 sequence is 12 residues long. V was cut by 3 bases and J by 8 bases, with 10 bases left in between. Germline CDR1 SEHNR, CDR2 FQNEAQ (reference sequence). The CDR3 region is CASSFAGPEAFF. The CDR3 bases are TGTGCCAGCAGCTTCGCGGGGCCCGAAGCTTTCTTT.

The rearrangement uses TRBV20-1 and TRBJ1-2, with 9 bases lining up with TRBD1. CDR1 DFQATT and CDR2 SNEGSKA come from the germline V gene (reference sequence). V lost 5 bases, J lost 2 bases, and 3 bases stayed unmatched. There are 13 residues in the CDR3. The CDR3 is CSAGQGTNYGYTF. CDR3 coding DNA: TGCAGTGCTGGACAGGGGACGAACTATGGCTACACCTTC.